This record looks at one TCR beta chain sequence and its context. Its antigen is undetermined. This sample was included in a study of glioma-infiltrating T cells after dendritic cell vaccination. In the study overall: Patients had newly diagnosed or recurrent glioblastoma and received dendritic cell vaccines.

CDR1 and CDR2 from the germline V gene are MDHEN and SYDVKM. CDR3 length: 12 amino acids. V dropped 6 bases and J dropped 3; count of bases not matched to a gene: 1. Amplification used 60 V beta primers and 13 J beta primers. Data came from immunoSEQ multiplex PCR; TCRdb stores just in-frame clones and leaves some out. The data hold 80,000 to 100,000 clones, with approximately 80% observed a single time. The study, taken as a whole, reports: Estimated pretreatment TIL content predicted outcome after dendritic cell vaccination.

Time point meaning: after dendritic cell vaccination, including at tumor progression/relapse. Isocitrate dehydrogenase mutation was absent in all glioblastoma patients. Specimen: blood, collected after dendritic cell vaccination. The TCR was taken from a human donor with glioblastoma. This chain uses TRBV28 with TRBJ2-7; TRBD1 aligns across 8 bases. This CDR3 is CASRTGDYEQYF. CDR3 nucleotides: TGTGCCAGCAGGACAGGGGACTACGAGCAGTACTTC. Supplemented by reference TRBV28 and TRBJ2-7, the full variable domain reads DVKVTQSSRYLVKRTGEKVFLECVQDMDHENMFWYRQDPGLGLRLIYFSYDVKMKEKGDIPEGYSVSREKKERFSLILESASTNQTSMYLCASRTGDYEQYFGPGTRLTVT.